This T cell receptor beta chain was found in a study of metastatic and nonmetastatic thyroid tumors. Study details: Peripheral blood and tumor or nodule samples from malignant and benign thyroid patients were compared. Whole-study results and caveats: The study reportedly found significantly higher TCR beta diversity in malignant thyroid tumors than benign nodules, in blood and tumor.

How the authors handled the data: Using the CDR3 differences seen across clinicopathological groups, the authors built a distant-metastasis classifier for papillary thyroid cancer, which was meant to discriminate distant-metastatic patients. MiXCR was used by TCRdb to re-call the PCR reads. For this entry, the V and J calls and clone size follow TCRdb and not the study's own pipeline. Here the sample spans 25,000 to 40,000 clones, roughly 6.8% being singletons. Each patient came to thyroid surgery without any prior treatment (of any kind). At least ten counts were recorded for this clone. What it binds is unknown. CDR3 length equals 15 residues. Per germline, CDR1 KGHSH and CDR2 LQKENI. V was shortened by 4 bases and J by 4 bases, with 13 bases between the two germline ends.

The sample taken for sequencing was blood. The V and J genes are TRBV18 and TRBJ2-2; TRBD1 is a possible D gene (5 bases). The sequence was obtained from a female donor with papillary thyroid cancer or a benign thyroid nodule (not recorded which). Some clones in this sample may be carry-over from other donors' samples. This chain's CDR3 is CASSRAGMATGELFF. For the CDR3, the DNA is TGTGCCAGCTCACGCGCAGGGATGGCCACCGGGGAGCTGTTTTTT.